This T cell receptor beta chain was found in a study of T cell responses to AZD1222 COVID-19 vaccine. Notes on the study in general: Most donors were white British, females outnumbered males, and clonal diversity was possibly underestimated. Close to half of all spike-specific TCRs reportedly target regions of the variants that are unmutated. Rises in breadth and depth of Spike-specific TCRs came after two AZD1222 doses.

The repertoire was sequenced with immunoSEQ multiplex PCR; TCRdb's copy has only in-frame clones and lacks some. The sample gives tens of thousands of clones, roughly 88% of which show up once; roughly 14% is in the top ten. The CDR3 is 8 residues long. Germline-derived CDR1 and CDR2 are SQVTM and ANQGSEA. Worth noting for this clone: Its antigen remains unknown.

The V gene is TRBV29-1, the J gene TRBJ1-2; D remains unclear. The sequencing here drew on peripheral blood, taken on day 0 of AZD1222 vaccination. The TCR comes from an adult in good health. CDR3 loop: CTDGGYTF. The CDR3 DNA is TGCACCGACGGTGGATACACCTTC.